This T cell receptor beta chain was found in a study of vaccination and CD4 T cells after COVID-19. Treatment: approximately nine-day PBMC culture with coronavirus spike peptide pools or control peptides (ViraFEST assay). In this sample, this clonotype turned up once. Its antigen is currently unknown. The Oncomine TCR Beta short-read assay sequenced DNA from cultured CD4+ T cells. TCRdb re-analysed the PCR reads in MiXCR, keeping a single row per CDR3 protein. In the table there are roughly 15,000 distinct CDR3 sequences, less than 55% of which are singletons. Per the germline V gene, CDR1 is SGHVS and CDR2 is FNYEAQ. V gave up 5 bases and J gave up 3 bases; unmatched junction bases: 9. This CDR3 is 15 amino acids long.

The clonotype comes from a human donor who had recovered from COVID-19. Input material: CD4+ T cells from blood, cultured in vitro. V is TRBV7-6 and J is TRBJ1-1; 7 nucleotides agree with TRBD1. CDR3 region: CASSPLTGRDTEAFF. The CDR3 DNA follows: TGTGCCAGCAGCCCTCTGACAGGGCGGGACACTGAAGCTTTCTTT.